This T cell receptor (beta chain) was observed in a study of cytomegalovirus exposure and HLA in healthy donors. Overall study findings and caveats: The study recorded 150 to 200 TCR beta chains that were cytomegalovirus-associated. High sensitivity and specificity were reportedly achieved when the classifier diagnosed cytomegalovirus status. Subsequent analysis revealed that first-cohort TCR clusters tended to co-occur in the 95 to 150 validation repertoires.

TCRdb keeps only in-frame clones here, not all; method: immunoSEQ multiplex PCR. This table holds about 300,000 clones, around nine tenths found once. The V and J ends lost 3 bases and 3 bases respectively, with 12 bases between them. The CDR3 runs to 14 residues. Germline V gives CDR1 KGHSH, CDR2 LQKENI. On this clone: The antigen is unknown.

A roughly 120-subject validation cohort, separate from the approximately 670-subject first cohort, supplied the donors. Sequenced input: PBMCs. This receptor was obtained from a woman aged 18-29 years in good health and CMV-seronegative. The chain uses TRBV18 and TRBJ2-7; D may be TRBD2 (6 bases). The CDR3 coding sequence is TGTGCCAGCTCACCCAAGACGGAGGGCTACGAGCAGTACTTC. This codes for CASSPKTEGYEQYF. The full variable domain, rest sourced from reference TRBV18 and TRBJ2-7, is NAGVMQNPRHLVRRRGQEARLRCSPMKGHSHVYWYRQLPEEGLKFMVYLQKENIIDESGMPKERFSAEFPKEGPSILRIQQVVRGDSAAYFCASSPKTEGYEQYFGPGTRLTVT.